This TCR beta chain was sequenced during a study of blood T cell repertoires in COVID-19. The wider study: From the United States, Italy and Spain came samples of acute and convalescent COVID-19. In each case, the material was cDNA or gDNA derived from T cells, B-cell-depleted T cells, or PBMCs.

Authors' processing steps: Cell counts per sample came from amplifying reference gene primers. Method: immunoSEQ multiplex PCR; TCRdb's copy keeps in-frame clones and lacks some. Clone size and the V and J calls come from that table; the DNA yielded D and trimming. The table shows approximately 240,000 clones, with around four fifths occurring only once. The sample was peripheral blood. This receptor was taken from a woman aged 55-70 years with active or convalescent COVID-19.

The CDR3 spells CASRDSPSYNSPLHF. The CDR3 nucleotides are TGTGCCAGCAGAGACAGTCCTTCCTATAATTCACCCCTCCACTTT. This chain connects TRBV6-5 to TRBJ1-6; D might be TRBD1 (5 bases). The CDR3 contains 15 residues. V lost 6 bases to trimming and J lost 1 base, with 10 bases between them. Germline-derived CDR1 and CDR2 are MNHEY and SVGAGI.